These 19 T cell receptor beta chains share one sample of origin, sequenced in a study of T cell responses to AZD1222 COVID-19 vaccine. Here immunoSEQ multiplex PCR was the method, and the copy in TCRdb shows in-frame clones only, minus some. The data contain about 150,000 clones, more than 85% of them singletons. Material: peripheral blood, obtained on day 0 of AZD1222 vaccination. Receptors were obtained from an adult in good health.

The chain is built from TRBV3-1 (or the pseudogene TRBV3-2) and TRBJ2-3; 12 bases align to TRBD2. This CDR3 is 16 amino acids long. CDR1 is LGHDT and CDR2 is YNNKEL in the germline V gene (reference sequence). V gave up 4 bases and J gave up 4 bases; unmatched junction bases: 6. In nucleotides, the CDR3 is TGTGCCAGCAGCCTCCCCGGGACTAGCGGGCCAGATACGCAGTATTTT. This gives the protein CASSLPGTSGPDTQYF.

The chain uses TRBV5-1 and TRBJ1-1; 7 nucleotides agree with TRBD1. J was trimmed by 6 bases and V by 4 bases; bases with no gene match: 6. The CDR3 totals 13 residues. From germline, CDR1 is SGHRS and CDR2 YFSETQ. The CDR3 sequence is CASSRQGVAEAFF. CDR3 sequence (DNA): TGCGCCAGCAGCCGACAGGGTGTCGCTGAAGCTTTCTTT.

V and J are TRBV6-2 or TRBV6-3 and TRBJ1-2, with D hard to call. With 6 bases removed from V and 2 bases from J, the gap between germline ends came to 10 bases. Per germline, CDR1 MNHEY and CDR2 SVGEGT. The CDR3 loop spans 13 amino acids. This CDR3 reads CASSLTANYGYTF. The CDR3 region has the DNA TGTGCCAGCAGCCTTACAGCGAACTATGGCTACACCTTC.

This clone was seen only once. The chain recombines TRBV10-3 with TRBJ2-3; 11 bases align to TRBD2. Losses at the gene ends were 2 bases for V and 0 bases for J; bases not matched to a gene: 10. Per the germline V gene, CDR1 is ENHRY and CDR2 is SYGVKD. CDR3 length equals 19 residues. CDR3 bases: TGTGCCATCAGTGAGCCCCAGGGTAGCGGGGGGGCTAGCACAGATACGCAGTATTTT. The encoded protein is CAISEPQGSGGASTDTQYF.

This clone has just one count. J is TRBJ1-1 and V is TRBV6-1; D gene uncertain. The V end lost 1 base, the J end lost 5 bases, and 11 bases lay between the germline ends. This CDR3 is 14 amino acids long. Looked up from germline, CDR1 is MNHNS and CDR2 is SASEGT. CDR3 coding DNA: TGTGCCAGCAGTGAAGGCTCGGAGGGAACTGAAGCTTTCTTT. As protein: CASSEGSEGTEAFF.

This chain joins TRBV9 and TRBJ2-1; a possible D gene is TRBD1 (6 bases). Germline V CDR1 and CDR2: SGDLS, YYNGEE. The V end was cut by 4 bases, the J end by 4 bases, with 9 bases between. The CDR3 extends over 13 amino acids. The DNA of the CDR3 is TGTGCCAGCAGCACCGACAGGTACAATGAGCAGTTCTTC. It specifies CASSTDRYNEQFF. Full variable domain (outside the CDR3, taken from reference TRBV9 and TRBJ2-1): DSGVTQTPKHLITATGQRVTLRCSPRSGDLSVYWYQQSLDQGLQFLIQYYNGEERAKGNILERFSAQQFPDLHSELNLSSLELGDSALYFCASSTDRYNEQFFGPGTRLTVL.

V gene TRBV28 combines with J gene TRBJ1-2; 8 bases line up with TRBD1. V lost 5 bases, J lost 4 bases, and 6 bases stayed unmatched. Germline CDR1 is MDHEN and CDR2 is SYDVKM. This CDR3 is built from 14 residues. CDR3 coding DNA: TGTGCCAGCAGTGTGGACAGGGTCTCCTATGGCTACACCTTC. It encodes CASSVDRVSYGYTF.

J is TRBJ1-2 and V is TRBV29-1, with 8 bases identical to TRBD1. Germline V lookup: CDR1 SQVTM, CDR2 ANQGSEA. V lost 4 bases, J lost 6 bases, and 13 bases stayed unmatched. The CDR3 sequence is 15 residues long. The CDR3 region has the DNA TGCAGCGTTGTGGGGTCAGGGGGCAATTGGGATGGCTACACCTTC. Translation gives CSVVGSGGNWDGYTF. The full variable domain, its missing parts supplied by reference TRBV29-1 and TRBJ1-2, is SAVISQKPSRDICQRGTSLTIQCQVDSQVTMMFWYRQQPGQSLTLIATANQGSEATYESGFVIDKFPISRPNLTFSTLTVSNMSPEDSSIYLCSVVGSGGNWDGYTFGSGTRLTVV.

The J gene is TRBJ1-3, the V gene TRBV25-1; D unresolved. The CDR3 is 15 amino acids. Trimming stripped 5 bases from V and 0 bases from J, with 11 bases between. Per germline, CDR1 MGHDK and CDR2 SYGVNS. The CDR3 DNA reads TGTGCCAGCAGTCCCATGACACCCTCTGGAAACACCATATATTTT. This gives the protein CASSPMTPSGNTIYF. The full variable domain, in which reference TRBV25-1 and TRBJ1-3 provide the parts outside the CDR3, is EADIYQTPRYLVIGTGKKITLECSQTMGHDKMYWYQQDPGMELHLIHYSYGVNSTEKGDLSSESTVSRIRTEHFPLTLESARPSHTSQYLCASSPMTPSGNTIYFGEGSWLTVV.

This chain links TRBV4-1 with TRBJ1-6; a weak D match, TRBD1 (5 bases). Deletions cut 1 base from V and 5 bases from J, with 6 bases between. Germline V lookup: CDR1 MGHRA, CDR2 YSYEKL. This CDR3 is 14 amino acids long. CDR3 nucleotide sequence: TGCGCCAGCAGCCAAGCGGGGCATAATTCACCCCTCCACTTT. Translating gives CASSQAGHNSPLHF.

This chain links TRBV7-2 with TRBJ1-2; 9 positions match TRBD1. Unmatched junction bases numbered 8, after V lost 5 bases and J lost 4 bases. From germline, CDR1 is SGHTA and CDR2 FQGNSA. CDR3 size: 15 residues. The CDR3 DNA reads as TGTGCCAGCAGCGGACGGACAGGGGATTTCTATGGCTACACCTTC. This encodes CASSGRTGDFYGYTF.

This rearrangement joins TRBV7-9 to TRBJ2-7; the D gene is possibly TRBD2 (5 bases). The CDR3 loop spans 15 amino acids. V dropped 1 base and J dropped 5 bases, with 15 bases sitting between them. The V gene's germline CDR1 is SEHNR and CDR2 FQNEAQ (reference sequence). In nucleotides, the CDR3 is TGTGCCAGCAGCTTAGGTTTCGGGGTTGTAGACGAGCAGTACTTC. Translation gives CASSLGFGVVDEQYF. Full variable domain (missing parts from reference TRBV7-9 and TRBJ2-7): DTGVSQNPRHKITKRGQNVTFRCDPISEHNRLYWYRQTLGQGPEFLTYFQNEAQLEKSRLLSDRFSAERPKGSFSTLEIQRTEQGDSAMYLCASSLGFGVVDEQYFGPGTRLTVT.

V gene TRBV5-5 combines with J gene TRBJ2-1; weak D call: TRBD1 (6 bases). The CDR3 is made up of 16 amino acids. Trimming stripped 1 base from V and 7 bases from J, with 18 bases between. Germline CDR1 is SGHKS and CDR2 is YYEKEE (reference sequence). CDR3 loop: CASSLPTYQGRNEQFF. The CDR3 DNA follows: TGTGCCAGCAGCTTGCCAACATACCAGGGGCGGAATGAGCAGTTCTTC.

V usage is TRBV28 and J usage is TRBJ1-1; D gene uncertain. The germline V gene encodes CDR1 MDHEN and CDR2 SYDVKM. The CDR3 covers 13 residues. V was shortened by 1 base and J by 7 bases, with 10 bases between the two germline ends. CDR3 in amino acids: CASSLFGSGEAFF. In DNA, the CDR3 is TGTGCCAGCAGTTTATTCGGATCAGGTGAAGCTTTCTTT.

The chain couples TRBV4-1 to TRBJ1-6; TRBD1 matches at 7 bases. CDR1 is MGHRA, CDR2 YSYEKL, per germline. The CDR3 has 14 residues. V dropped 3 bases and J dropped 9; count of bases not matched to a gene: 5. The CDR3 sequence: CASSQDYRGSPLHF. The CDR3 DNA follows: TGCGCCAGCAGCCAGGATTACAGGGGTTCACCCCTCCACTTT.

The chain employs TRBV15 and TRBJ2-5; 7 bases map to TRBD2. Germline CDR1 reads LNHNV; CDR2 reads YYDKDF (reference sequence). V was clipped by 5 bases and J by 1 base; unmatched bases: 7. The CDR3 is made up of 15 amino acids. CDR3 amino acids: CATSPTGGIQETQYF. Written as DNA, the CDR3 is TGTGCCACCAGCCCAACCGGGGGGATCCAAGAGACCCAGTACTTC.

V is TRBV19 and J is TRBJ1-5; D is possibly TRBD1 (5 bases). The CDR3 is made up of 14 amino acids. Trimming removed 1 base at V and 6 bases at J, with 10 bases between. Per germline, CDR1 LNHDA and CDR2 SQIVND (reference sequence). The CDR3 loop reads CASSIGTRTQPQHF. The CDR3 DNA reads TGTGCCAGTAGTATAGGGACACGCACTCAGCCCCAGCATTTT.

The chain couples TRBV12-3 or TRBV12-4 to TRBJ1-2, with a weak D call TRBD1 (5 bases). V was pared by 6 bases and J by 3 bases, with 11 bases between. This CDR3 is 13 amino acids long. As DNA, the CDR3 is TGTGCCAGCAGAACATGGGGCGACTATGGCTACACCTTC. This translates into CASRTWGDYGYTF.

The V call is TRBV12-3 or TRBV12-4, the J call TRBJ1-1, with a weak D call TRBD1 (5 bases). Trimming stripped 9 bases from V and 9 bases from J, with 20 bases between. CDR3 length: 13 residues. The CDR3 here is CASTTTGDLKAFF. CDR3 bases: TGTGCCAGTACTACCACCGGGGACCTGAAAGCTTTCTTT.